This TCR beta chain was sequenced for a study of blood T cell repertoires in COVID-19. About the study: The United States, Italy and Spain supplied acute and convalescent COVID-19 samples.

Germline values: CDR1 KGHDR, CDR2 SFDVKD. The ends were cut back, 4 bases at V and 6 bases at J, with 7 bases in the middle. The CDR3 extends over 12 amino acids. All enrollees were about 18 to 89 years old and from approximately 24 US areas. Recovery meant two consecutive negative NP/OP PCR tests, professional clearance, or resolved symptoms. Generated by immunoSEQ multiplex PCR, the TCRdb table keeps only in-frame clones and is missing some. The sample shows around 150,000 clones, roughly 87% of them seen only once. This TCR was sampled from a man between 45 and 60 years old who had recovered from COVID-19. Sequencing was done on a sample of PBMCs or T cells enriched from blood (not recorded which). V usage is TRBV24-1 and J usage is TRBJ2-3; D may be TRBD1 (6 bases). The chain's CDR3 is CATSEGADTQYF. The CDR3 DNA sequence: TGTGCCACCAGTGAGGGGGCCGATACGCAGTATTTT.